The entry that follows covers one T cell receptor beta chain sequence. This sample was included in a study of blood T cell repertoires in COVID-19. Study-level background: From the United States, Italy and Spain came samples of acute and convalescent COVID-19. T cells, B-cell-depleted T cells, or PBMCs supplied cDNA or gDNA.

The CDR3 contains 12 residues. The V and J ends lost 7 bases and 2 bases respectively, with 8 bases between them. Looked up from germline, CDR1 is SEHNR and CDR2 is FQNEAQ (reference sequence). TCRdb keeps only in-frame clones here, not all; method: immunoSEQ multiplex PCR. Here the sample spans about 200,000 clones, around 83% being singletons. V is TRBV7-9 and J is TRBJ1-1, with D unresolved. The source of this sequence is an elderly woman with acute or convalescent COVID-19. The sequenced material came from peripheral blood. The CDR3 DNA reads TGTGCCAGCAACCTCTACAACACTGAAGCTTTCTTT. Translated, it gives CASNLYNTEAFF.